Below are 22 T cell receptor beta chains sequenced from a single sample in a study of T cell responses to AZD1222 COVID-19 vaccine. TCRdb's table, derived via immunoSEQ multiplex PCR, lists solely in-frame clones and lacks some. This sample has some 130,000 clones, with roughly 89% found just once. Source: peripheral blood, taken on day 0 of AZD1222 vaccination. These receptors were taken from an adult in good health.

This clone was recorded once. The V gene is TRBV5-1, the J gene TRBJ2-5, with TRBD2 identical over 10 bases. CDR3 length: 16 residues. J was trimmed by 4 bases and V by 5 bases; bases with no gene match: 11. Germline V gives CDR1 SGHRS, CDR2 YFSETQ. CDR3 protein: CASSPGLAYSSETQYF. CDR3 coding DNA: TGCGCCAGCAGTCCGGGACTAGCGTATTCATCAGAGACCCAGTACTTC.

The chain links TRBV20-1 to TRBJ1-4; D may be TRBD1 (5 bases). This CDR3 spans 9 amino acids. CDR1 and CDR2 from the germline V gene are DFQATT and SNEGSKA (reference sequence). V was cut by 5 bases and J by 14 bases, with 9 bases left in between. The CDR3 spells CSAGDQLFF. For the CDR3, the DNA is TGCAGTGCTGGGGACCAGCTGTTTTTT.

The V gene is TRBV27, the J gene TRBJ1-6, with 7 nucleotides matching TRBD1. This CDR3 is 14 amino acids long. V shed 2 bases, J shed 10 bases, and the junction held 5 bases outside the gene matches. Germline V CDR1 and CDR2: MNHEY, SMNVEV (reference sequence). The CDR3 nucleotides read TGTGCCAGCAGTTTAGACAGGGTAGACTCACCCCTCCACTTT. Its protein is CASSLDRVDSPLHF.

This clone appeared once. The chain has TRBV7-6 and TRBJ2-7; a weak D match, TRBD1 (6 bases). This CDR3 has 15 amino acids. The germline V and J ends were trimmed by 2 bases and 3 bases, with 14 bases remaining between them. CDR1 is SGHVS and CDR2 is FNYEAQ in the germline V gene. The CDR3 spells CASSLRIGQNYEQYF. As DNA, the CDR3 is TGTGCCAGCAGCTTACGTATCGGACAGAACTACGAGCAGTACTTC.

The CDR3 region is CASSSPTGSNSPLHF. CDR3 coding DNA: TGTGCCAGCAGCTCACCGACGGGGAGTAATTCACCCCTCCACTTT. This chain uses TRBV5-4 with TRBJ1-6; unclear D gene. Germline values: CDR1 SGHNT, CDR2 YYREEE (reference sequence). The CDR3 spans 15 residues. V lost 3 bases and J 6 bases, leaving 13 bases between the germline ends.

The rearrangement uses TRBV3-1 (or the pseudogene TRBV3-2) and TRBJ2-3; 8 bases map to TRBD2. J lost 1 base, V lost 4 bases, and 13 bases had no gene match. The CDR3 sequence is 18 residues long. Germline CDR1 is LGHDT and CDR2 is YNNKEL (reference sequence). The DNA for the CDR3 is TGTGCCAGCAGCCCAAAATCCTTCCGGGGGGGGCGCACAGATACGCAGTATTTT. It encodes CASSPKSFRGGRTDTQYF.

The gene calls are TRBV5-1 and TRBJ1-3; no definite D call. The length of the CDR3 is 16 residues. V was trimmed by 3 bases and J by 0 bases, leaving 13 bases between them. In germline, CDR1 is SGHRS, CDR2 YFSETQ. CDR3 nucleotide sequence: TGCGCCAGCAGCTCCGGACGCGGAACCTCTGGAAACACCATATATTTT. Translating it yields CASSSGRGTSGNTIYF.

The rearrangement links TRBV9 to TRBJ2-3; D is unclear. CDR3 length equals 16 residues. Germline V gene sequence: CDR1 SGDLS, CDR2 YYNGEE. V was cut by 3 bases and J by 1 base, with 15 bases left in between. The CDR3 bases are TGTGCCAGCAGCGCGAACATCCTTCGGGGCACAGATACGCAGTATTTT. This sequence encodes CASSANILRGTDTQYF.

The chain carries TRBV4-2 and TRBJ2-7, with D possibly TRBD2 on 5 matching bases. The V and J ends lost 4 bases and 4 bases respectively, with 14 bases between them. The CDR3 is 14 residues long. In germline, CDR1 is LGHNA, CDR2 YNFKEQ. In DNA form, the CDR3 reads TGTGCCAGCAGCCTAACGCCTGGGGAGTACGAGCAGTACTTC. Residues: CASSLTPGEYEQYF.

The rearrangement uses TRBV18 and TRBJ2-1; the D is unclear. The CDR3 spans 15 residues. V lost 3 bases and J lost 0, with 9 bases in between. Germline CDR1 is KGHSH and CDR2 is LQKENI. CDR3 nucleotides: TGTGCCAGCTCACCGCTGAAGAGCTCCTACAATGAGCAGTTCTTC. Translation gives CASSPLKSSYNEQFF.

This chain joins TRBV6-5 and TRBJ1-1; D call uncertain. CDR3 size: 13 residues. Trimming cost V 6 bases and J 4 bases, with 12 bases left between them. Germline lookup yields CDR1 MNHEY and CDR2 SVGAGI. CDR3 sequence (DNA): TGTGCCAGCAGCGGAGTCCCCAGCACTGAAGCTTTCTTT. Its translation: CASSGVPSTEAFF.

V usage is TRBV15 and J usage is TRBJ1-2; D is undetermined. The CDR3 contains 14 residues. V lost 0 bases and J lost 1, with 6 bases in between. CDR1 and CDR2 (germline): LNHNV, YYDKDF (reference sequence). The CDR3 region has the DNA TGTGCCACCAGCAGAGACCGCGGTAACTATGGCTACACCTTC. It codes for CATSRDRGNYGYTF.

This chain links TRBV3-1 (or the pseudogene TRBV3-2) with TRBJ1-1; D might be TRBD1 (6 bases). CDR1 and CDR2 (germline): LGHDT, YNNKEL (reference sequence). The V end lost 4 bases, the J end lost 3 bases, and 12 bases lay between the germline ends. This CDR3 spans 14 amino acids. The DNA for the CDR3 is TGTGCCAGCAGCCGACGTACAGGGCACACTGAAGCTTTCTTT. Translation gives CASSRRTGHTEAFF.

This chain connects TRBV18 to TRBJ2-2; perhaps TRBD1 as D (5 bases). V was clipped by 2 bases and J by 0 bases, with 10 bases between them. The CDR3 is 16 amino acids. From germline, CDR1 is KGHSH and CDR2 LQKENI. In DNA, the CDR3 is TGTGCCAGCTCACCAAAACAGGCGCCGAACACCGGGGAGCTGTTTTTT. Translated: CASSPKQAPNTGELFF.

This chain links TRBV9 with TRBJ1-2; D may be TRBD1 (6 bases). The CDR3 totals 15 residues. The V end lost 3 bases, the J end lost 4 bases, and 16 bases lay between the germline ends. In germline, CDR1 is SGDLS, CDR2 YYNGEE. The CDR3 loop reads CASSAPRGGGYGYTF. The CDR3 DNA follows: TGTGCCAGCAGCGCCCCACGGGGGGGCGGCTATGGCTACACCTTC.

The table lists this clone with a few counts. This rearrangement joins TRBV6-2 or TRBV6-3 to TRBJ2-5; tentatively, D is TRBD1 (6 bases). The V end was cut by 3 bases, the J end by 5 bases, with 34 bases between. There are 21 residues in the CDR3. Germline assignment: CDR1 MNHEY and CDR2 SVGEGT. The CDR3 DNA is TGTGCCAGCAGTTATCTGTGGGAATTATGGATCCCGGACAGAGGCCCTGAGACCCAGTACTTC. Translated: CASSYLWELWIPDRGPETQYF.

J is TRBJ1-2 and V is TRBV19; 8 bases line up with TRBD1. CDR1 is LNHDA, CDR2 SQIVND, per germline (reference sequence). The CDR3 covers 14 residues. Germline trimming cut 6 bases from V and 2 bases from J; bases unmatched to any gene: 5. The CDR3 protein is CASREDRGNYGYTF. CDR3 nucleotides: TGTGCCAGTAGAGAAGACAGGGGCAACTATGGCTACACCTTC.

On this clone itself: The junction shows a germline mismatch at one end, possibly a read error. The V and J genes are TRBV25-1 and TRBJ1-1; 9 nucleotides align to TRBD1. The length of the CDR3 is 14 residues. The V gene's germline CDR1 is MGHDK and CDR2 SYGVNS. The CDR3 reads CASKDRGVNTEAFF. CDR3 DNA sequence: TGTGCCAGCAAGGACAGGGGTGTGAATACTGAAGCTTTCTTT. Full variable domain (rest looked up from reference TRBV25-1 and TRBJ1-1): EADIYQTPRYLVIGTGKKITLECSQTMGHDKMYWYQQDPGMELHLIHYSYGVNSTEKGDLSSESTVSRIRTEHFPLTLESARPSHTSQYLCASKDRGVNTEAFFGQGTRLTVV.

This clone occurred once. The CDR3 here is CASSIDDRYSGNTIYF. The CDR3 DNA is TGTGCCAGTAGTATAGACGACAGATACTCTGGAAACACCATATATTTT. The chain joins TRBV19 to TRBJ1-3; a weak D match, TRBD1 (5 bases). Germline-derived CDR1 and CDR2 are LNHDA and SQIVND (reference sequence). Trimming took 0 bases from V and 0 from J, leaving 9 bases between them. CDR3 length: 16 residues.

This clone was observed a single time. This chain uses TRBV20-1 with TRBJ1-6; D is ambiguous. The V end lost 3 bases, the J end lost 14 bases, and 14 bases lay between the germline ends. The CDR3 covers 12 residues. CDR1 and CDR2 (germline): DFQATT, SNEGSKA (reference sequence). The CDR3 nucleotides are TGCAGTGCTAGTAGGCTAAGATCGGCCCTCCACTTT. Protein: CSASRLRSALHF.

The V and J genes are TRBV28 and TRBJ2-6; a weak D match, TRBD1 (6 bases). From germline, CDR1 is MDHEN and CDR2 SYDVKM. Trimming removed 8 bases from V and 0 bases from J, with 20 bases in between. This CDR3 is 18 amino acids long. CDR3 loop: CASCPQGTSSSGANVLTF. DNA for the CDR3: TGTGCCAGCTGCCCCCAGGGGACATCAAGCTCTGGGGCCAACGTCCTGACTTTC.

The chain employs TRBV9 and TRBJ1-1; D gene uncertain. V lost 4 bases and J lost 3, with 13 bases in between. The CDR3 extends over 14 amino acids. Germline V gene data show CDR1 as SGDLS and CDR2 as YYNGEE. The CDR3 region is CASSPPGSDTEAFF. Here the CDR3 DNA reads TGTGCCAGCAGCCCGCCGGGGTCGGACACTGAAGCTTTCTTT. Based on the CDR3 plus reference TRBV9 and TRBJ1-1, the full variable domain is DSGVTQTPKHLITATGQRVTLRCSPRSGDLSVYWYQQSLDQGLQFLIQYYNGEERAKGNILERFSAQQFPDLHSELNLSSLELGDSALYFCASSPPGSDTEAFFGQGTRLTVV.